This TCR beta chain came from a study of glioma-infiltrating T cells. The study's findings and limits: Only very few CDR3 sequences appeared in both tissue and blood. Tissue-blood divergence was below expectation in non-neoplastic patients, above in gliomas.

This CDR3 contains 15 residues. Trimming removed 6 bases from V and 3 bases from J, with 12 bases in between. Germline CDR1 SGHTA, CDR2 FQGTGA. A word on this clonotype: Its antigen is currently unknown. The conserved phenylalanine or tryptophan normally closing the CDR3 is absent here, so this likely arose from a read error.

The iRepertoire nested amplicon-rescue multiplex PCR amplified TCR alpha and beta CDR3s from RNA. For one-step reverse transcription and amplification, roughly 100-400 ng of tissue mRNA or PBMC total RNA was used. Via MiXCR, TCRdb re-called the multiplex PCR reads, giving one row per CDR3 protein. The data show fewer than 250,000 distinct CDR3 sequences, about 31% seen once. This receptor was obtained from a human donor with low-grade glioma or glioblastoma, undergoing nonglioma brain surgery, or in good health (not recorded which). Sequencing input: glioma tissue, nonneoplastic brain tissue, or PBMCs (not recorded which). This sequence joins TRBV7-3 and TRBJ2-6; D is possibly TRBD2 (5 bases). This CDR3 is CASRLPGVGANVLTY. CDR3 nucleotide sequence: TGTGCCAGCAGACTACCCGGGGTTGGGGCCAACGTCCTGACTTAC.